This T cell receptor (beta chain) was recorded in a study of shared clonotypes between healthy human individuals. Study-level results: Memory subsets generally showed lower estimated richness than naive subsets. Despite large depth, rarefaction showed incomplete sorted-subset sequencing. Sampling involved blood alone; tissue repertoires likely differ.

As for this clone: Its antigen is unidentified.

The DNA input per sorted-subset replicate PCR was roughly 0.2 ug, corresponding to some 27,000 T cell genomes. Produced via immunoSEQ multiplex PCR; TCRdb's table is partial and in-frame only. The sample records some 2,500,000 clones, more than 85% being singletons. Sample: naive CD4+ T cells from PBMCs. Subset defined: CD45RA+ positively selected. This TCR derives from a man between 18 and 29 years old in good health. Some clones in this sample may be carry-over from other donors' samples.

The CDR3 nucleotides are TGTGCCAGCAGTTTCGAACCCGGGGGCTACACCTTC. Protein product: CASSFEPGGYTF. This chain links TRBV28 with TRBJ1-2; D is ambiguous. CDR1 is MDHEN and CDR2 is SYDVKM in the germline V gene. This CDR3 region has 12 residues. The V end was cut by 3 bases, the J end by 8 bases, with 10 bases between.